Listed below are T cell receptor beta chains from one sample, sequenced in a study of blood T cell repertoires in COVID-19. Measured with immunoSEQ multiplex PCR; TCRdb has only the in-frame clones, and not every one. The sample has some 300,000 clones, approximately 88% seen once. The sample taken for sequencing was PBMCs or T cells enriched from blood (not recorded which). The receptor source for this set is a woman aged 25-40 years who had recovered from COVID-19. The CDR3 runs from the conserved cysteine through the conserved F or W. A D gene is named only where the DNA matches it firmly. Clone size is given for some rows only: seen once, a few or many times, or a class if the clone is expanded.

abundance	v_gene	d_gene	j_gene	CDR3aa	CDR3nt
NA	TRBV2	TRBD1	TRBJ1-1	CASSEYRGGEAFF	TGTGCCAGCAGTGAATACAGGGGAGGTGAAGCTTTCTTT
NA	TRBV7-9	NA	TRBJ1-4	CATTGGYGEKLFF	TGTGCCACCACGGGGGGGTACGGTGAAAAACTGTTTTTT
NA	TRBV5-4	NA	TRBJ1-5	CASSLGTGNQPQHF	TGTGCCAGCAGCTTGGGGACAGGCAATCAGCCCCAGCATTTT
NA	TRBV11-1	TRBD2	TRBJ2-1	CASSFRTSGRAYEQFF	TGTGCCAGCAGCTTTCGAACTAGCGGGAGGGCCTATGAGCAGTTCTTC
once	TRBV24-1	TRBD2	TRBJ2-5	CATSGTGGRFETQYF	TGTGCCACCAGTGGTACGGGGGGGCGTTTTGAGACCCAGTACTTC
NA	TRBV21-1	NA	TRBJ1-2	CASSNRYGYTF	TGTGCCAGCAGCAATCGCTATGGCTACACCTTC
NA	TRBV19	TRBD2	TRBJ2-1	CASSLFLGLAALGEQFF	TGTGCCAGTAGTCTTTTCTTGGGGCTAGCGGCCCTCGGTGAGCAGTTCTTC
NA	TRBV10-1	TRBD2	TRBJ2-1	CASSPSGRNEQFF	TGCGCCAGCAGCCCAAGCGGGAGAAATGAGCAGTTCTTC
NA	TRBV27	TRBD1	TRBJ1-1	CASSPPDRVTEAFF	TGTGCCAGCAGCCCCCCTGACAGGGTCACTGAAGCTTTCTTT
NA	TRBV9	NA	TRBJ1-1	CASSADSTAAFF	TGTGCCAGCAGCGCGGATTCGACTGCAGCTTTCTTT
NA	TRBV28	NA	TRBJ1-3	CASIDTIYF	TGTGCCAGCATAGACACCATATATTTT
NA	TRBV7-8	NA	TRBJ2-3	CASSPTGDTQYF	TGTGCCAGCAGCCCAACGGGGGATACGCAGTATTTT
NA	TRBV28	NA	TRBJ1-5	CASSPHVGRGGQPQHF	TGTGCCAGCAGTCCGCACGTGGGGAGGGGAGGCCAGCCCCAGCATTTT
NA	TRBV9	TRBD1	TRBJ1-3	CASSVEGDSSGNTIYF	TGTGCCAGCAGCGTGGAGGGGGACAGCTCTGGAAACACCATATATTTT
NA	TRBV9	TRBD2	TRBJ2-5	CASSVGTSGEETQYF	TGTGCCAGCAGCGTAGGAACTAGCGGGGAAGAGACCCAGTACTTC
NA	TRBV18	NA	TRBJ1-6	CASSPGGKDSPLHF	TGTGCCAGCTCACCAGGAGGGAAGGATTCACCCCTCCACTTT
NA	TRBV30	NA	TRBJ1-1	CAWGRGYVNTEAFF	TGTGCCTGGGGGAGGGGGTATGTGAACACTGAAGCTTTCTTT
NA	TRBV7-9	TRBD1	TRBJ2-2	CASSFRDRGTGELFF	TGTGCCAGCAGCTTCCGAGACAGGGGAACCGGGGAGCTGTTTTTT
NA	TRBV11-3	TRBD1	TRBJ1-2	CASSPWTGLDGYTF	TGTGCCAGCAGCCCCTGGACAGGGCTGGATGGCTACACCTTC
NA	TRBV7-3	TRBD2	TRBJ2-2	CASSSRASGDAGELFF	TGTGCCAGCAGCTCTCGGGCTAGCGGGGATGCCGGGGAGCTGTTTTTT
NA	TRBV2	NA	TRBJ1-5	CASTERNSNQPQHF	TGTGCCAGCACTGAGCGGAATAGCAATCAGCCCCAGCATTTT
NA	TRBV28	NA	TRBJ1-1	CASRYPGTEAFF	TGTGCCAGCAGGTATCCGGGAACAGAAGCTTTCTTT
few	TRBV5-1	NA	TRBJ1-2	CASRDFGGPYGYTF	TGCGCCAGCAGGGATTTCGGGGGGCCTTATGGCTACACCTTC
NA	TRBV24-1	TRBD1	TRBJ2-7	CATSLTPGGYYEQYF	TGTGCCACCAGCCTTACTCCAGGGGGCTACTACGAGCAGTACTTC
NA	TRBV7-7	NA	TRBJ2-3	CASSLGPGGDTQYF	TGTGCTAGCAGCTTAGGGCCAGGAGGAGATACGCAGTATTTT
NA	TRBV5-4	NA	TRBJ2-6	CASSRTRSSGANVLTF	TGTGCCAGCAGCCGTACCCGGAGCTCTGGGGCCAACGTCCTGACTTTC
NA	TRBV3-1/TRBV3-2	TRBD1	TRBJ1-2	CASSTRQGALDYGYTF	TGTGCCAGCAGCACCCGTCAGGGGGCCTTAGACTATGGCTACACCTTC
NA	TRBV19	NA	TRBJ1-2	CASSIGQADYGYTF	TGTGCCAGTAGTATAGGACAGGCGGACTATGGCTACACCTTC
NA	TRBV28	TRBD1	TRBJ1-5	CASSTGADQPQHF	TGTGCCAGCAGTACAGGGGCGGATCAGCCCCAGCATTTT
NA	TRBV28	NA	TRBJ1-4	CASSLVGTYEKLFF	TGTGCCAGCAGTTTGGTTGGGACATATGAAAAACTGTTTTTT
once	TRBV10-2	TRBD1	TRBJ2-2	CASTPGGAAGELFF	TGCGCCAGCACCCCAGGGGGCGCAGCCGGGGAGCTGTTTTTT